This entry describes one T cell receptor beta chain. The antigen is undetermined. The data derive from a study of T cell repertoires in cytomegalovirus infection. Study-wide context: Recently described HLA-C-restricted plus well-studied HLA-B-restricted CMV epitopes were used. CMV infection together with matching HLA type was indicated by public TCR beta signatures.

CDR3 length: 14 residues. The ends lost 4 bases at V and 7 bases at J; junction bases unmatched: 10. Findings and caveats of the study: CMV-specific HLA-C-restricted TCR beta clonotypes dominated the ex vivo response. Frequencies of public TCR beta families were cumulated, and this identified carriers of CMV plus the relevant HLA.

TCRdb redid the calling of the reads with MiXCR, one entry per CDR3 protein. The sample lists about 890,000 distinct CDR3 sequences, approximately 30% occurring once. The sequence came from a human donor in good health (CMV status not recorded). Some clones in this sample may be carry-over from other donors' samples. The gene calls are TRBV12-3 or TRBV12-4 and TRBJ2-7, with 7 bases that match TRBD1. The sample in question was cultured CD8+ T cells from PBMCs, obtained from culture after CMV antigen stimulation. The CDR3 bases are TGTGCCAGCAGTTCAACTACAGGGGTGGTGGAGCAGTACTTC. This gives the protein CASSSTTGVVEQYF.